The TCR beta chain under discussion was sequenced for a study of blood T cell repertoires in COVID-19 (TCRdb year 2020). Study-level background: The collaborator samples originated in the United States, Italy and Spain and spanned the acute and convalescent phases of COVID-19. The material from the prospective study consisted of cDNA or gDNA derived from T cells, B-cell-depleted T cells, or PBMCs. Subjects who had been exposed to COVID-19, were actively infected with it, or had recovered from it provided the deeply sampled blood TCRbeta repertoires that made up the dataset. The repertoires were released in a freely available public database meant as a resource for research on the immune response to SARS-CoV-2. Samples came from the ongoing ImmuneRACE study (first 160 participants) plus 1,254 subjects from 6 global collaborators. Nearly every sample came with metadata listing a de-identified subject ID, COVID-19 status, age in years and sex. HLA class I and class II types, where available, came from metadata supplied by the sample provider rather than from assay-based typing. The research as a whole found: Clinical and demographic metadata were provided uncurated, with the amount varying by source and participant.

A word on this clone: This receptor's antigen is unknown. No clone much larger than this one lies a single base away; base qualities are absent.

TCRbeta CDR3 regions were amplified from genomic DNA by means of the immunoSEQ Assay, a bias-controlled multiplex PCR. The authors' pipeline ran thus. Nucleated cell counts per sample were estimated from amplification of reference gene primers within the assay. Sequence reads were collapsed and filtered to measure the absolute abundance of every unique TCRbeta CDR3 rearrangement. For each sample, productive Simpson clonality was calculated by taking the square root of Simpson's diversity index across productive rearrangements. TCRdb holds this immuneACCESS table with in-frame rearrangements only. Some clones are missing; in checked studies, unresolved V genes explain under half, and the rest has no known cause. V and J calls and clone size are copied from that table; D and trimming were computed from the DNA. Present in this sample are some 230,000 clones, approximately 84% of which were seen just once. Jointly, the top ten make up approximately 2.9% of the sample.

Ends trimmed: V by 1 base, J by 5 bases; bases unmatched to a gene: 9. Reading from cysteine to phenylalanine, the CDR3 counts 16 amino acids. Only CDR3 DNA is held: 48 bases, read in frame from base 1. The germline V gene supplies CDR1 SGHVS and CDR2 FNYEAQ. Another Seattle source contributed samples from volunteer blood donors who had recovered from COVID-19. Whole blood was collected in K2EDTA tubes by collaborating institutions according to the institutions' own protocols. For TCRbeta analysis, collaborators shipped samples in one of three forms: frozen whole blood, isolated PBMCs, or DNA extracted from either of those sample types.

Specimen: peripheral blood. This TCR was recovered from a woman in her twenties or thirties who had recovered from COVID-19. The rearrangement joined TRBV7-6 to TRBJ2-5, and 8 junction bases match TRBD1. The CDR3 reads CASSLDSAGGYETQYF. Read as DNA, the sequence is TGTGCCAGCAGCTTAGACTCGGCAGGGGGCTATGAGACCCAGTACTTC. Supplemented by the reference TRBV7-6 and TRBJ2-5 proteins around the CDR3, the complete variable domain is GAGVSQSPRYKVTKRGQDVALRCDPISGHVSLYWYRQALGQGPEFLTYFNYEAQQDKSGLPNDRFSAERPEGSISTLTIQRTEQRDSAMYRCASSLDSAGGYETQYFGPGTRLLVL.